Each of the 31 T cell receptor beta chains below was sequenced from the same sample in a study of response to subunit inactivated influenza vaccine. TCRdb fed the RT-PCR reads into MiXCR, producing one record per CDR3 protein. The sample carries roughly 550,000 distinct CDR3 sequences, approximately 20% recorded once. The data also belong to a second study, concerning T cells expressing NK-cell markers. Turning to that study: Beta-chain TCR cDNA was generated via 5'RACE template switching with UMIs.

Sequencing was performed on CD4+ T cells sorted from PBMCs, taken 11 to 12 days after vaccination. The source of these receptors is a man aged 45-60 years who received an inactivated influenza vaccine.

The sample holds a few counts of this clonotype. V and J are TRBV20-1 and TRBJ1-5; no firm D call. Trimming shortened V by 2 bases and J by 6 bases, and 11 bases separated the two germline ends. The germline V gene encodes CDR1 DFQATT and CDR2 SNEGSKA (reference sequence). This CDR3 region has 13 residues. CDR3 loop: CSARQVGGQPQHF. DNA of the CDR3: TGCAGTGCTAGACAAGTGGGTGGTCAGCCCCAGCATTTT.

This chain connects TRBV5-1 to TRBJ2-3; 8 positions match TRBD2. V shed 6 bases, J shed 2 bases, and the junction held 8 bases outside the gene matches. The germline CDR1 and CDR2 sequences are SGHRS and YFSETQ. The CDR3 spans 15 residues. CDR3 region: CASNSGVGPTDTQYF. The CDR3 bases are TGCGCCAGCAATAGCGGGGTGGGGCCCACAGATACGCAGTATTTT.

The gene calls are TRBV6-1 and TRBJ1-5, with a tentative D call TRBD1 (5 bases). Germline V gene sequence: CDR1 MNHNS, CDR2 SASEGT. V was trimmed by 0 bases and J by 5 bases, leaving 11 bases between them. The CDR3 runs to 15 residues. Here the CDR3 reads CASSEAGTLYQPQHF. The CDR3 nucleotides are TGTGCCAGCAGTGAAGCAGGGACCCTCTATCAGCCCCAGCATTTT.

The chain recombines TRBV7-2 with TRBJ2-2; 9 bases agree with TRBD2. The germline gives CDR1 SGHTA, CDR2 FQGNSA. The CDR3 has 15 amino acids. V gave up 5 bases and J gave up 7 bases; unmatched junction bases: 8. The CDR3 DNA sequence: TGTGCCAGCAGCCCAAGTAGCGGGAGAAGCGGGGAGCTGTTTTTT. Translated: CASSPSSGRSGELFF.

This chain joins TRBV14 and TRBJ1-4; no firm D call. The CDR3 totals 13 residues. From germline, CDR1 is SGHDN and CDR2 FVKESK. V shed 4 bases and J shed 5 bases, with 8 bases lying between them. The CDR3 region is CASSRGLNEKLFF. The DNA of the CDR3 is TGTGCCAGCAGCCGCGGATTAAATGAAAAACTGTTTTTT.

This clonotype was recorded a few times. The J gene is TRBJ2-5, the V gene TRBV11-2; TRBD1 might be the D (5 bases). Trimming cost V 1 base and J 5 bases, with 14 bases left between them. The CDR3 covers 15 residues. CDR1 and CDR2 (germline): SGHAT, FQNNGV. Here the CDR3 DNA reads TGTGCCAGCAGCTTAGGGACCAGGGTTAGGGAGACCCAGTACTTC. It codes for CASSLGTRVRETQYF.

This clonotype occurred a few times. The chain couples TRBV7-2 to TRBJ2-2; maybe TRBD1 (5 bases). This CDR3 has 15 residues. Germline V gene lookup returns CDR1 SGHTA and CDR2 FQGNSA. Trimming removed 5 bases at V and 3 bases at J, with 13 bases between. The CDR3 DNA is TGTGCCAGCAGCCACAGCGTCAGGGACACCGGGGAGCTGTTTTTT. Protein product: CASSHSVRDTGELFF.

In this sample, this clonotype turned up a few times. The CDR3 spells CASTGKYEQYF. The CDR3 nucleotides are TGTGCCTCGACAGGGAAGTACGAGCAGTACTTC. The chain couples TRBV30 to TRBJ2-7; 7 nucleotides line up with TRBD1. The length of the CDR3 is 11 residues. Trimming took 7 bases from V and 4 from J; bases not matched to a gene: 4. CDR1 is GTSNPN, CDR2 SVGIG, per germline (reference sequence). Drawing the rest from reference TRBV30 and TRBJ2-7, the complete variable domain is SQTIHQWPATLVQPVGSPLSLECTVEGTSNPNLYWYRQAAGRGLQLLFYSVGIGQISSEVPQNLSASRPQDRQFILSSKKLLLSDSGFYLCASTGKYEQYFGPGTRLTVT.

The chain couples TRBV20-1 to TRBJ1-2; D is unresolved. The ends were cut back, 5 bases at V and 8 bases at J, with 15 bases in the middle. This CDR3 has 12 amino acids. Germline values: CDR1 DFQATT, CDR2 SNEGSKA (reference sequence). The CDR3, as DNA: TGCAGTGCTTCCCGTTGGGAAGAGGGCTACACCTTC. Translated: CSASRWEEGYTF.

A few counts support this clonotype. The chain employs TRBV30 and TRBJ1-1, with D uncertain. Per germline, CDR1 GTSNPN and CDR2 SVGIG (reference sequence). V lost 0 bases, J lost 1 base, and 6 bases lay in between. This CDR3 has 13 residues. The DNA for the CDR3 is TGTGCCTGGAGTGTATTTACGAACACTGAAGCTTTCTTT. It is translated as CAWSVFTNTEAFF.

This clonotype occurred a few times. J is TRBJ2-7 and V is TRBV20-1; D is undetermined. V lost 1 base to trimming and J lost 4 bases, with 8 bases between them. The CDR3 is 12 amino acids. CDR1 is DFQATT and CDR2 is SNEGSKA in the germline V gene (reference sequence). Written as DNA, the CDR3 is TGCAGTGCTAGAGCTAACGAGTACGAGCAGTACTTC. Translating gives CSARANEYEQYF.

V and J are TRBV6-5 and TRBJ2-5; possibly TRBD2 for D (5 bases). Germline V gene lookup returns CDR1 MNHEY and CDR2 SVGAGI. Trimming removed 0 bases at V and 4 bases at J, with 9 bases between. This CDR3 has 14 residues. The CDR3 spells CASSYSTLAETQYF. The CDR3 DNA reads TGTGCCAGCAGTTACTCGACCCTAGCAGAGACCCAGTACTTC.

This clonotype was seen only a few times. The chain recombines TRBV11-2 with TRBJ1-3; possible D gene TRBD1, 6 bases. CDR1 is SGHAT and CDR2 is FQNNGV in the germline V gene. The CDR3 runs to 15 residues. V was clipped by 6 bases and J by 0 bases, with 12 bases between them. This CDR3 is CASRPTGSSGNTIYF. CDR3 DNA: TGTGCCAGCAGGCCTACAGGGAGCTCTGGAAACACCATATATTTT. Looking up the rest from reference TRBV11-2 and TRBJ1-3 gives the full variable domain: EAGVAQSPRYKIIEKRQSVAFWCNPISGHATLYWYQQILGQGPKLLIQFQNNGVVDDSQLPKDRFSAERLKGVDSTLKIQPAKLEDSAVYLCASRPTGSSGNTIYFGEGSWLTVV.

CDR3 residues: CASSQDMTVNSGNTIYF. The CDR3 coding sequence is TGTGCCAGCAGCCAAGATATGACAGTCAACTCTGGAAACACCATATATTTT. The chain carries TRBV4-2 and TRBJ1-3, with a possible D match to TRBD1 (5 bases). CDR3 length: 17 amino acids. V was shortened by 0 bases and J by 0 bases, with 12 bases between the two germline ends. Germline V lookup: CDR1 LGHNA, CDR2 YNFKEQ.

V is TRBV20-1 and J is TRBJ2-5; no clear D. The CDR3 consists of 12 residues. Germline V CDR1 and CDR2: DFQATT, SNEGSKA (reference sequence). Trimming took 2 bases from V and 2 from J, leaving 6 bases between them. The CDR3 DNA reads TGCAGTGCTAGACACTTACAAGAGACCCAGTACTTC. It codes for CSARHLQETQYF.

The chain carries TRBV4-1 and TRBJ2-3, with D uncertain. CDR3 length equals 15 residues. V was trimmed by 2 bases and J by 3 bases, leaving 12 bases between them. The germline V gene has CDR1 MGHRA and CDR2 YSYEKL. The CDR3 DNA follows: TGCGCCAGCAGCCAACTGGGTTCTCTAACAGATACGCAGTATTTT. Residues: CASSQLGSLTDTQYF.

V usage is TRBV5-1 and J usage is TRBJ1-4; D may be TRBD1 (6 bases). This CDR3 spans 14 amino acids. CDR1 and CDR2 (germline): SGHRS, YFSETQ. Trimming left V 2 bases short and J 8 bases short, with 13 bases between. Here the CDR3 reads CASSFGGTREKLFF. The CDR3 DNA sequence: TGCGCCAGCAGCTTCGGAGGGACAAGGGAAAAACTGTTTTTT.

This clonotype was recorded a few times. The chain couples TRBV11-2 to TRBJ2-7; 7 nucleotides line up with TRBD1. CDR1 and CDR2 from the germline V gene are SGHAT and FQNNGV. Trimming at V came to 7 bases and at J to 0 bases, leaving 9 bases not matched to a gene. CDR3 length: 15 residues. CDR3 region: CASTGWGQSSYEQYF. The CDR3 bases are TGTGCCAGCACGGGATGGGGACAGAGCTCCTACGAGCAGTACTTC. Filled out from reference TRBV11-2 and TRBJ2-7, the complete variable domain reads EAGVAQSPRYKIIEKRQSVAFWCNPISGHATLYWYQQILGQGPKLLIQFQNNGVVDDSQLPKDRFSAERLKGVDSTLKIQPAKLEDSAVYLCASTGWGQSSYEQYFGPGTRLTVT.

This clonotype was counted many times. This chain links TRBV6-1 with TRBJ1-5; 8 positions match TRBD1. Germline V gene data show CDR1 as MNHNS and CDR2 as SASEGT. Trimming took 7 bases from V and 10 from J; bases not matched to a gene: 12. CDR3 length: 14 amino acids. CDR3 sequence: CASINRQGWNPQHF. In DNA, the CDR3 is TGTGCCAGCATAAACCGACAGGGGTGGAATCCCCAGCATTTT.

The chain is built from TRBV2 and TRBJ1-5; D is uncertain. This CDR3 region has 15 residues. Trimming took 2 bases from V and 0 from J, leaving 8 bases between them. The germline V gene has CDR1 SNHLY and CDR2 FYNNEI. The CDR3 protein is CASSESDLSNQPQHF. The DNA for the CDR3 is TGTGCCAGCAGTGAATCGGACCTTAGCAATCAGCCCCAGCATTTT. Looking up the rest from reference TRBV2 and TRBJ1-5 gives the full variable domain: EPEVTQTPSHQVTQMGQEVILRCVPISNHLYFYWYRQILGQKVEFLVSFYNNEISEKSEIFDDQFSVERPDGSNFTLKIRSTKLEDSAMYFCASSESDLSNQPQHFGDGTRLSIL.

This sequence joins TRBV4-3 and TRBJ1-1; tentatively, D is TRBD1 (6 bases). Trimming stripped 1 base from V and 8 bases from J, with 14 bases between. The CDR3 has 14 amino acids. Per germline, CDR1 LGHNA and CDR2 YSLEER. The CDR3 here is CASSQGAFGTEAFF. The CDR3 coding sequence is TGCGCCAGCAGCCAAGGTGCTTTCGGGACAGAAGCTTTCTTT.

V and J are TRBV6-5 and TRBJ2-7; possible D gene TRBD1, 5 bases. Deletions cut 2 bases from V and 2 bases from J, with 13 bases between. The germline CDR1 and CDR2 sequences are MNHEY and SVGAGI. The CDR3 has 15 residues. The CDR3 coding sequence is TGTGCCAGCAGTTACAGTACAGGAAGCCCCTACGAGCAGTACTTC. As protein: CASSYSTGSPYEQYF.

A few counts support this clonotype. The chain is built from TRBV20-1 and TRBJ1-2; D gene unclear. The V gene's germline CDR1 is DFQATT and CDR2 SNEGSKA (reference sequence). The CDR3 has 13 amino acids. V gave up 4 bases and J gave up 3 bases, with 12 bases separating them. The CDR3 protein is CSAKKYADYGYTF. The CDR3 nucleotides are TGCAGTGCTAAAAAGTACGCAGACTATGGCTACACCTTC.

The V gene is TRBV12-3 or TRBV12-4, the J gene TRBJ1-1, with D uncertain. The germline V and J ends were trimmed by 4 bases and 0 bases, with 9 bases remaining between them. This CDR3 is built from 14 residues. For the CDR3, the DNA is TGTGCCAGCAGTTCTCAACGGGTGAACACTGAAGCTTTCTTT. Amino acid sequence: CASSSQRVNTEAFF.

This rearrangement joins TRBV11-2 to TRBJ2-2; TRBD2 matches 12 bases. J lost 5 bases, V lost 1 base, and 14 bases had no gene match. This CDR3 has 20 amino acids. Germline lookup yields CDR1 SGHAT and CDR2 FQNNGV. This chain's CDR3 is CASSLVRFPSGRAATGELFF. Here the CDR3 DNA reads TGTGCCAGCAGCTTAGTTCGGTTTCCTAGCGGGAGGGCCGCGACCGGGGAGCTGTTTTTT. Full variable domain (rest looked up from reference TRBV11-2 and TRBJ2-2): EAGVAQSPRYKIIEKRQSVAFWCNPISGHATLYWYQQILGQGPKLLIQFQNNGVVDDSQLPKDRFSAERLKGVDSTLKIQPAKLEDSAVYLCASSLVRFPSGRAATGELFFGEGSRLTVL.

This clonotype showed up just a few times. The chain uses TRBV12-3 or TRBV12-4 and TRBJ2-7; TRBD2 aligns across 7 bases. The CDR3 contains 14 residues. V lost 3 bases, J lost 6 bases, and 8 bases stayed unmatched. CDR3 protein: CASSFRREPREQYF. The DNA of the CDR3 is TGTGCCAGCAGTTTCCGGCGGGAGCCTCGCGAGCAGTACTTC.

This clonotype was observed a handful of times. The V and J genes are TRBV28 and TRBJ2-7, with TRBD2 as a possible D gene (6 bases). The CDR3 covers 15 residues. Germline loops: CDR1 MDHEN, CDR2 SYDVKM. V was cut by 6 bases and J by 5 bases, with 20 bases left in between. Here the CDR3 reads CASRGGGGKGNEQYF. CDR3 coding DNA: TGTGCCAGCAGGGGGGGTGGAGGGAAAGGCAACGAGCAGTACTTC.

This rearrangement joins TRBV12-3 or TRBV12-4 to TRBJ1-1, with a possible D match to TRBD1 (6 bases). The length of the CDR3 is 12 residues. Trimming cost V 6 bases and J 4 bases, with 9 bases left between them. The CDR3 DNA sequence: TGTGCCAGCAGAAAACAGGGCACTGAAGCTTTCTTT. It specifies CASRKQGTEAFF.

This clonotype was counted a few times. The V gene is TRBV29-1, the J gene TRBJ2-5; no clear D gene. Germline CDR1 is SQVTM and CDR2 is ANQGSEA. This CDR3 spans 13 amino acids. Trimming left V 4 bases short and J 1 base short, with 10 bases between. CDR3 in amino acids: CSVVGQVQETQYF. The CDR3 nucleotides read TGCAGCGTTGTAGGGCAGGTCCAAGAGACCCAGTACTTC.

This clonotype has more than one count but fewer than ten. The CDR3 DNA is TGTGCCAGCAGCTTAGGCCTAGCGGGACCGAGGGAGCAGTACTTC. Protein sequence: CASSLGLAGPREQYF. V and J are TRBV7-2 and TRBJ2-7; 9 positions match TRBD2. The CDR3 is 15 residues long. Germline V gene data show CDR1 as SGHTA and CDR2 as FQGNSA. With 1 base clipped from V and 7 bases from J, the junction kept 8 bases outside the gene matches.

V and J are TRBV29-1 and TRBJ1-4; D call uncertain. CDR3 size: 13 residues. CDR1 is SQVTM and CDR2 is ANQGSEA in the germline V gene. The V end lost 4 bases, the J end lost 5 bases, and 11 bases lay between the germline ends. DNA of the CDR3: TGCAGCGTTGGCGGGGTCGCGAATGAAAAACTGTTTTTT. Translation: CSVGGVANEKLFF.